Following are 20 T cell receptor beta chains from one sample sequenced in a study of shared clonotypes between healthy human individuals. Repertoires were generated with immunoSEQ multiplex PCR, while TCRdb's copy carries only in-frame clones and drops some. The data hold 1.5 million to 1.9 million clones, with about 98% observed a single time. Sequencing was performed on naive CD4+ T cells sorted from blood. As for subset: CD45RA+ positively selected. The receptors shown here come from a man younger than 45 in good health.

The rearrangement joins TRBV14 to TRBJ2-7; 12 bases agree with TRBD1. Unmatched junction bases numbered 8, after V lost 5 bases and J lost 6 bases. CDR1 and CDR2 from the germline V gene are SGHDN and FVKESK. The CDR3 has 15 amino acids. The CDR3 reads CASSFVGQGAFEQYF. CDR3 in DNA: TGTGCCAGCAGCTTTGTGGGACAGGGGGCTTTCGAGCAGTACTTC.

V gene TRBV10-1 combines with J gene TRBJ2-7; D is unclear. The CDR3 runs 12 residues. Germline loops: CDR1 WNHNN, CDR2 SYGVQD (reference sequence). Trimming shortened V by 3 bases and J by 7 bases, and 10 bases separated the two germline ends. CDR3 in amino acids: CASSDPFGEQYF. For the CDR3, the DNA is TGCGCCAGCAGTGACCCGTTTGGAGAGCAGTACTTC.

The chain links TRBV28 to TRBJ2-1; the D gene is possibly TRBD1 (5 bases). The V end was cut by 5 bases, the J end by 4 bases, with 21 bases between. The CDR3 totals 17 residues. Germline V gives CDR1 MDHEN, CDR2 SYDVKM. As DNA, the CDR3 is TGTGCCAGCAGTGAAACCCGTGGGCTAGGGGTATACAATGAGCAGTTCTTC. Amino acid sequence: CASSETRGLGVYNEQFF. Combining the CDR3 with reference TRBV28 and TRBJ2-1 gives the whole variable domain DVKVTQSSRYLVKRTGEKVFLECVQDMDHENMFWYRQDPGLGLRLIYFSYDVKMKEKGDIPEGYSVSREKKERFSLILESASTNQTSMYLCASSETRGLGVYNEQFFGPGTRLTVL.

This chain connects TRBV27 to TRBJ2-7, with 7 bases fitting TRBD1. Germline assignment: CDR1 MNHEY and CDR2 SMNVEV (reference sequence). Unmatched junction bases numbered 10, after V lost 5 bases and J lost 3 bases. CDR3 size: 15 residues. CDR3 coding DNA: TGTGCCAGCAGTGCAAGGACAGGCAACCGCTACGAGCAGTACTTC. Translated: CASSARTGNRYEQYF.

The V and J genes are TRBV28 and TRBJ1-5; no definite D call. The CDR3 runs 14 residues. Trimming took 6 bases from V and 6 from J, leaving 15 bases between them. Germline V gene lookup returns CDR1 MDHEN and CDR2 SYDVKM. CDR3 amino acids: CASRITGHFQPQHF. The DNA for the CDR3 is TGTGCCAGCAGGATAACCGGGCATTTTCAGCCCCAGCATTTT. The variable domain in full, completed from reference TRBV28 and TRBJ1-5, reads DVKVTQSSRYLVKRTGEKVFLECVQDMDHENMFWYRQDPGLGLRLIYFSYDVKMKEKGDIPEGYSVSREKKERFSLILESASTNQTSMYLCASRITGHFQPQHFGDGTRLSIL.

The chain carries TRBV4-3 and TRBJ1-4, with TRBD1 matching 8 bases. CDR3 size: 15 residues. V lost 1 base and J lost 8; bases outside the gene matches: 6. Germline-derived CDR1 and CDR2 are LGHNA and YSLEER. In DNA form, the CDR3 reads TGCGCCAGCAGCCAAGGTTCGGGGACAGGCGAAAAACTGTTTTTT. Its protein product is CASSQGSGTGEKLFF.

The chain links TRBV6-1 to TRBJ1-2, with 9 bases matching TRBD1. The V gene end was trimmed by 1 base and the J gene end by 8 bases; junction bases not matched to a gene: 5. The CDR3 runs 14 residues. The germline CDR1 and CDR2 sequences are MNHNS and SASEGT. The CDR3 is CASSEDYRGLGYTF. CDR3 coding DNA: TGTGCCAGCAGTGAAGACTACAGGGGGCTAGGCTACACCTTC.

The gene calls are TRBV2 and TRBJ2-2; 8 nucleotides match TRBD2. The CDR3 sequence is 16 residues long. Germline V gene data show CDR1 as SNHLY and CDR2 as FYNNEI. Unmatched junction bases numbered 11, after V lost 8 bases and J lost 3 bases. CDR3 protein: CASSGTSGAYTGELFF. The CDR3 nucleotides read TGTGCCAGCTCCGGGACTAGTGGGGCTTACACCGGGGAGCTGTTTTTT.

This clone was detected only once. The same CDR3 can be traced to other DNA sequences in this sample. The V gene is TRBV9, the J gene TRBJ2-1; D call uncertain. Germline loops: CDR1 SGDLS, CDR2 YYNGEE. The CDR3 has 13 amino acids. Between the trimmed V and J ends, which lost 1 base and 1 base, there was a span of 3 bases. CDR3 in amino acids: CASSVTSYNEQFF. The CDR3 coding sequence is TGTGCCAGCAGCGTAACTTCCTACAATGAGCAGTTCTTC.

The CDR3 protein is CATSTSGRNEQYF. The DNA of the CDR3 is TGTGCCACCTCGACTAGCGGGAGGAACGAGCAGTACTTC. This rearrangement joins TRBV7-2 to TRBJ2-7; TRBD2 aligns across 13 bases. CDR3 size: 13 residues. Germline trimming cut 10 bases from V and 5 bases from J; bases unmatched to any gene: 5. Germline lookup yields CDR1 SGHTA and CDR2 FQGNSA.

The chain has TRBV7-8 and TRBJ2-3, with 10 bases aligning to TRBD1. CDR1 is SGHVS and CDR2 is FQNEAQ in the germline V gene. The CDR3 covers 20 residues. Trimming removed 4 bases from V and 2 bases from J; junction bases left unmatched: 18. The CDR3 loop is CASSWGRTGGLSRFTDTQYF. The CDR3 region has the DNA TGTGCCAGCAGCTGGGGGCGGACAGGGGGTCTCAGCCGATTCACAGATACGCAGTATTTT.

The chain couples TRBV28 to TRBJ1-5; no reliable D call. The CDR3 extends over 17 amino acids. V gave up 5 bases and J gave up 8 bases, with 25 bases separating them. Germline V gene lookup returns CDR1 MDHEN and CDR2 SYDVKM. CDR3 DNA sequence: TGTGCCAGCAGTCCATCCCTGGGAGGGTCCTTGTGGGAGCCCCAGCATTTT. Translation: CASSPSLGGSLWEPQHF.

The chain has TRBV28 and TRBJ2-7; TRBD1 matches 8 bases. CDR1 is MDHEN, CDR2 SYDVKM, per germline. The CDR3 runs to 14 residues. V lost 6 bases, J lost 0 bases, and 4 bases stayed unmatched. As DNA, the CDR3 is TGTGCCAGCAGCATACAGGGGGACTCCTACGAGCAGTACTTC. Translating gives CASSIQGDSYEQYF.

The chain combines TRBV5-1 with TRBJ2-1; D possibly corresponds to TRBD2 (5 bases). V lost 0 bases to trimming and J lost 2 bases, with 9 bases between them. The CDR3 covers 15 residues. CDR1 and CDR2 from the germline V gene are SGHRS and YFSETQ. CDR3 DNA sequence: TGCGCCAGCAGCTTGGCTGGGAGTACCTACAATGAGCAGTTCTTC. This codes for CASSLAGSTYNEQFF.

The gene calls are TRBV19 and TRBJ2-7; D remains ambiguous. Trimming removed 2 bases at V and 3 bases at J, with 5 bases between. The CDR3 is 12 residues long. The germline gives CDR1 LNHDA, CDR2 SQIVND (reference sequence). This CDR3 is CASSITDYEQYF. The CDR3 region has the DNA TGTGCCAGTAGTATAACAGACTACGAGCAGTACTTC.

Concerning this clone: Other DNA sequences from this sample encode an identical CDR3 as well. The rearrangement joins TRBV6-1 to TRBJ1-5; no clear D. This CDR3 spans 13 amino acids. Germline assignment: CDR1 MNHNS and CDR2 SASEGT. V gave up 1 base and J gave up 7 bases, with 8 bases separating them. The CDR3 loop reads CASSEGVSQPQHF. Here the CDR3 DNA reads TGTGCCAGCAGTGAAGGGGTGTCGCAGCCCCAGCATTTT.

The gene calls are TRBV7-8 and TRBJ2-7; 12 bases are a match to TRBD2. The CDR3 consists of 16 residues. J gave up 4 bases and V 3 bases, and 7 bases lay outside the gene matches. CDR1 is SGHVS, CDR2 FQNEAQ, per germline. The DNA of the CDR3 is TGTGCCAGCAGCTTTCTAGCGGGAGGGGGACCGTACGAGCAGTACTTC. This codes for CASSFLAGGGPYEQYF. Complete variable domain (other parts from reference TRBV7-8 and TRBJ2-7): GAGVSQSPRYKVAKRGQDVALRCDPISGHVSLFWYQQALGQGPEFLTYFQNEAQLDKSGLPSDRFFAERPEGSVSTLKIQRTQQEDSAVYLCASSFLAGGGPYEQYFGPGTRLTVT.

V gene TRBV6-5 combines with J gene TRBJ2-7; 7 bases match TRBD2. The CDR3 covers 14 residues. V trimming: 2 bases; J trimming: 2 bases; junction bases outside the gene matches: 3. Germline assignment: CDR1 MNHEY and CDR2 SVGAGI. CDR3 amino acids: CASSYERGTYEQYF. CDR3 bases: TGTGCCAGCAGTTACGAGCGGGGAACCTACGAGCAGTACTTC.

The gene calls are TRBV11-2 and TRBJ2-1; TRBD2 agrees at 7 bases. The trim removed 6 bases at V and 8 bases at J, leaving 7 bases unmatched. Germline CDR1 SGHAT, CDR2 FQNNGV. This CDR3 has 13 amino acids. The CDR3 DNA reads as TGTGCCAGCAGGGGAAAAGGGAGGGATGAGCAGTTCTTC. This codes for CASRGKGRDEQFF.

The chain uses TRBV19 and TRBJ1-3, with D perhaps matching TRBD1 (5 bases). There are 15 residues in the CDR3. Germline V gene sequence: CDR1 LNHDA, CDR2 SQIVND (reference sequence). Trimming shortened V by 3 bases and J by 0 bases, and 9 bases separated the two germline ends. The CDR3 is CASSISRGSGNTIYF. DNA for the CDR3: TGTGCCAGTAGTATTTCGAGGGGCTCTGGAAACACCATATATTTT.